The rows below give T cell receptor beta chains drawn from one sample of a study of T-cell memory formation after mild COVID-19. MiXCR, applied by TCRdb to the 5' RACE reads, yields one record per CDR3 protein. The sample carries about 180,000 distinct CDR3 sequences, 15% to 20% recorded once. The specimen sequenced was PBMCs or a T cell subset sorted from them (not recorded which). These receptors all stem from a man aged 18 to 30 who had mild COVID-19 (a few samples of this study predate the infection). Cell type and time point are not known. Each CDR3 is given with its conserved first and last residue. The order of the fields is clone size, D gene, J gene, V gene, CDR3 DNA, CDR3 protein. D genes are given only for firm matches. The size field is filled for only some rows; it gives once, few, many or a size class.

clone size: NA; D gene: NA; J gene: TRBJ1-3; V gene: TRBV7-2; CDR3 DNA: TGTGCCAGCAGCGCCCCAGGGTCGGGAAACACCATATATTTT; CDR3 protein: CASSAPGSGNTIYF
clone size: NA; D gene: NA; J gene: TRBJ2-7; V gene: TRBV7-6; CDR3 DNA: TGTGCCAGCAGCTTAGTCCCCTCCGGGACCGCCTACGAGCAGTACTTC; CDR3 protein: CASSLVPSGTAYEQYF
clone size: few; D gene: TRBD1; J gene: TRBJ1-1; V gene: TRBV20-1; CDR3 DNA: TGCAGTGCTTTTAGTTCGACAGGGCTGAACACTGAAGCTTTCTTT; CDR3 protein: CSAFSSTGLNTEAFF
clone size: NA; D gene: NA; J gene: TRBJ1-1; V gene: TRBV18; CDR3 DNA: TGTGCCAGCTCACCCCAATGGTTGAACACTGAAGCTTTCTTT; CDR3 protein: CASSPQWLNTEAFF
clone size: NA; D gene: NA; J gene: TRBJ2-3; V gene: TRBV5-6; CDR3 DNA: TGTGCCAGCAGCCCAGGGCCCCTAACGGTAGATACGCAGTATTTT; CDR3 protein: CASSPGPLTVDTQYF
clone size: NA; D gene: NA; J gene: TRBJ1-5; V gene: TRBV5-1; CDR3 DNA: TGCGCCAGCAGCCCAATGGGACTCTGGGGGCAGCCCCAGCATTTT; CDR3 protein: CASSPMGLWGQPQHF
clone size: NA; D gene: TRBD2; J gene: TRBJ2-3; V gene: TRBV7-2; CDR3 DNA: TGTGCCAGCAGCTTAGTGCCCTATTCGTTAGCGGGGGGTTTGGATACGCAGTATTTT; CDR3 protein: CASSLVPYSLAGGLDTQYF
clone size: few; D gene: TRBD1; J gene: TRBJ1-2; V gene: TRBV29-1; CDR3 DNA: TGCAGCGTAACCGGACAGGTAGCTAACTATGGCTACACCTTC; CDR3 protein: CSVTGQVANYGYTF
clone size: NA; D gene: TRBD2; J gene: TRBJ2-1; V gene: TRBV6-2/TRBV6-3; CDR3 DNA: TGTGCCAGCAGCCCCCCGGGGGGGAACTACAATGAGCAGTTCTTC; CDR3 protein: CASSPPGGNYNEQFF
clone size: NA; D gene: TRBD1; J gene: TRBJ2-3; V gene: TRBV4-2; CDR3 DNA: TGTGCCAGCAGCCAGCCGACAGGGGGGAGGGCAGATACGCAGTATTTT; CDR3 protein: CASSQPTGGRADTQYF
clone size: many; D gene: NA; J gene: TRBJ1-2; V gene: TRBV25-1; CDR3 DNA: TGTGCCAGCAGTGAAACTGCAGAAGGGGACTATGGCTACACCTTC; CDR3 protein: CASSETAEGDYGYTF
clone size: few; D gene: NA; J gene: TRBJ1-1; V gene: TRBV7-2; CDR3 DNA: TGTGCCAGCAGCTCCACACAGGGACTGGCTTTCTTT; CDR3 protein: CASSSTQGLAFF
clone size: NA; D gene: NA; J gene: TRBJ2-1; V gene: TRBV4-2; CDR3 DNA: TGTGCCAGCAGCCAAGATGACGGCTCCTACAATGAGCAGTTCTTC; CDR3 protein: CASSQDDGSYNEQFF
clone size: NA; D gene: TRBD2; J gene: TRBJ2-3; V gene: TRBV20-1; CDR3 DNA: TGCAGCATGAGACTAGCGGGGGGGGGCACAGATACGCAGTATTTT; CDR3 protein: CSMRLAGGGTDTQYF
clone size: few; D gene: NA; J gene: TRBJ2-1; V gene: TRBV7-9; CDR3 DNA: TGTGCCAGCAGCTTACGCGGGACCACCTACAATGAGCAGTTCTTC; CDR3 protein: CASSLRGTTYNEQFF
clone size: NA; D gene: TRBD2; J gene: TRBJ2-2; V gene: TRBV12-3/TRBV12-4; CDR3 DNA: TGTGCCAGCAGCTTGACTAGCGGGAGGACCGGGGAGCTGTTTTTT; CDR3 protein: CASSLTSGRTGELFF
clone size: NA; D gene: NA; J gene: TRBJ2-7; V gene: TRBV18; CDR3 DNA: TGTGCCAGCTCACGCGGGACAGCGGGGTCGGCCTACGAGCAGTACTTC; CDR3 protein: CASSRGTAGSAYEQYF
clone size: few; D gene: NA; J gene: TRBJ1-4; V gene: TRBV5-1; CDR3 DNA: TGCGCCAGCAGATCTGGGGTCGATGAAAAACTGTTTTTT; CDR3 protein: CASRSGVDEKLFF
clone size: NA; D gene: NA; J gene: TRBJ2-3; V gene: TRBV5-1; CDR3 DNA: TGCGCCAGCAGCTCGGACCCGAACACAGATACGCAGTATTTT; CDR3 protein: CASSSDPNTDTQYF
clone size: few; D gene: NA; J gene: TRBJ1-3; V gene: TRBV3-1; CDR3 DNA: TGTGCCAGCAGCCAGGGCACCCGCTCTGGAAACACCATATATTTT; CDR3 protein: CASSQGTRSGNTIYF
clone size: few; D gene: TRBD1; J gene: TRBJ1-1; V gene: TRBV9; CDR3 DNA: TGTGCCAGCAGCCTAGGGGCAGGGGGCGAAAACACTGAAGCTTTCTTT; CDR3 protein: CASSLGAGGENTEAFF
clone size: NA; D gene: NA; J gene: TRBJ2-1; V gene: TRBV7-3; CDR3 DNA: TGTGCCAGCAGCTTAAGGGCCAGCTACAATGAGCAGTTCTTC; CDR3 protein: CASSLRASYNEQFF
clone size: NA; D gene: TRBD2; J gene: TRBJ2-3; V gene: TRBV9; CDR3 DNA: TGTGCCAGCAGCGTAGCTGGGCGGGAGGACTCTTTTCATACGCAGTATTTT; CDR3 protein: CASSVAGREDSFHTQYF
clone size: few; D gene: NA; J gene: TRBJ1-3; V gene: TRBV28; CDR3 DNA: TGTGCCAGCAGCACGGGCGGAAGAGACACCATATATTTT; CDR3 protein: CASSTGGRDTIYF
clone size: NA; D gene: NA; J gene: TRBJ2-4; V gene: TRBV12-3/TRBV12-4; CDR3 DNA: TGTGCCAGCAGCTCAACAGTAAACATTCAGTACTTC; CDR3 protein: CASSSTVNIQYF
clone size: NA; D gene: NA; J gene: TRBJ2-7; V gene: TRBV6-2/TRBV6-3; CDR3 DNA: TGTGCCAGCAGCTCCAATACCGGGCTGGGCTACGAGCAGTACTTC; CDR3 protein: CASSSNTGLGYEQYF
clone size: NA; D gene: TRBD1; J gene: TRBJ1-1; V gene: TRBV19; CDR3 DNA: TGTGCCAGTAGTATGGGGACAGGGAGGATGAACACTGAAGCTTTCTTT; CDR3 protein: CASSMGTGRMNTEAFF
clone size: NA; D gene: NA; J gene: TRBJ2-5; V gene: TRBV7-9; CDR3 DNA: TGTGCCAGCAGCTTAGTCCCGACAACACAAGAGACCCAGTACTTC; CDR3 protein: CASSLVPTTQETQYF
clone size: many; D gene: NA; J gene: TRBJ2-7; V gene: TRBV29-1; CDR3 DNA: TGCAGCGTCATACAGGGAGGCTACGAGCAGTACTTC; CDR3 protein: CSVIQGGYEQYF
clone size: many; D gene: TRBD1; J gene: TRBJ2-5; V gene: TRBV19; CDR3 DNA: TGTGCCAGTAGTCCCGGGACAGGAACCCAAGAGACCCAGTACTTC; CDR3 protein: CASSPGTGTQETQYF
clone size: few; D gene: NA; J gene: TRBJ2-1; V gene: TRBV5-5; CDR3 DNA: TGTGCCAGCAGCGTCCATGGAGGCGAGCAGTTCTTC; CDR3 protein: CASSVHGGEQFF
clone size: NA; D gene: TRBD1; J gene: TRBJ2-1; V gene: TRBV6-1; CDR3 DNA: TGTGCCAGCTCCGGGACAGGGGTAGATGAGCAGTTCTTC; CDR3 protein: CASSGTGVDEQFF
clone size: once; D gene: NA; J gene: TRBJ2-1; V gene: TRBV6-5; CDR3 DNA: TGTGCCAGCAGTTACTCTGGGGGGCGTAAGCAGTTCTTC; CDR3 protein: CASSYSGGRKQFF
clone size: NA; D gene: NA; J gene: TRBJ1-2; V gene: TRBV27; CDR3 DNA: TGTGCCAGCAGCCCCGACAGGTCGCGCGGCTACACCTTC; CDR3 protein: CASSPDRSRGYTF
clone size: few; D gene: TRBD1; J gene: TRBJ1-6; V gene: TRBV7-2; CDR3 DNA: TGTGCCAGCAGCTGGGACAGGGGTAATTCACCCCTCCACTTT; CDR3 protein: CASSWDRGNSPLHF
clone size: NA; D gene: NA; J gene: TRBJ1-2; V gene: TRBV20-1; CDR3 DNA: TGCAGCACTGAGGACAATTCGGGCTATGGCTACACCTTC; CDR3 protein: CSTEDNSGYGYTF
clone size: NA; D gene: NA; J gene: TRBJ1-2; V gene: TRBV4-2; CDR3 DNA: TGTGCCAGCAGCCTGGAGGGGGTTTCCTTTGGATACACCTTC; CDR3 protein: CASSLEGVSFGYTF
clone size: few; D gene: NA; J gene: TRBJ2-3; V gene: TRBV5-1; CDR3 DNA: TGCGCCAGCAGCTCCCACAGCACAGATACGCAGTATTTT; CDR3 protein: CASSSHSTDTQYF
clone size: few; D gene: TRBD2; J gene: TRBJ2-5; V gene: TRBV29-1; CDR3 DNA: TGCAGCGCCTGGACTAGCGTTGGGGAGACCCAGTACTTC; CDR3 protein: CSAWTSVGETQYF
clone size: NA; D gene: TRBD1; J gene: TRBJ1-5; V gene: TRBV5-1; CDR3 DNA: TGCGCCAGCAGCCCCGGCCCGTGGGACAGAGATCAGCCCCAGCATTTT; CDR3 protein: CASSPGPWDRDQPQHF
clone size: NA; D gene: NA; J gene: TRBJ2-2; V gene: TRBV5-1; CDR3 DNA: TGCGCCAGCAGCTCCAAGACAGGCCAAAACACCGGGGAGCTGTTTTTT; CDR3 protein: CASSSKTGQNTGELFF
clone size: NA; D gene: TRBD1; J gene: TRBJ2-7; V gene: TRBV7-2; CDR3 DNA: TGTGCCAGCAGCTTTACGGGACGACAGGGTCGGGAGCAGTACTTC; CDR3 protein: CASSFTGRQGREQYF
clone size: NA; D gene: NA; J gene: TRBJ1-2; V gene: TRBV7-2; CDR3 DNA: TGTGCCAGCAGCCCTGCAACAGGGATGAACTATGGCTACACCTTC; CDR3 protein: CASSPATGMNYGYTF
clone size: NA; D gene: TRBD1; J gene: TRBJ2-1; V gene: TRBV6-5; CDR3 DNA: TGTGCCAGCAGAAGGGACAGAATCAATGAGCAGTTCTTC; CDR3 protein: CASRRDRINEQFF
clone size: NA; D gene: NA; J gene: TRBJ2-4; V gene: TRBV5-1; CDR3 DNA: TGCGCCAGCAGCTTGGGTGAAGTTTCGAACATTCAGTACTTC; CDR3 protein: CASSLGEVSNIQYF
clone size: NA; D gene: NA; J gene: TRBJ2-5; V gene: TRBV20-1; CDR3 DNA: TGCAGTGCTAGACAGGTTTCTGACGAGACCCAGTACTTC; CDR3 protein: CSARQVSDETQYF
clone size: NA; D gene: NA; J gene: TRBJ2-2; V gene: TRBV4-2; CDR3 DNA: TGTGCCAGCAGCCAAGGCGATCGCAACACCGGGGAGCTGTTTTTT; CDR3 protein: CASSQGDRNTGELFF
clone size: NA; D gene: NA; J gene: TRBJ2-7; V gene: TRBV20-1; CDR3 DNA: TGCAGTGCTAGTAGCCGGGGCTACGAGCAGTACTTC; CDR3 protein: CSASSRGYEQYF
clone size: NA; D gene: NA; J gene: TRBJ1-6; V gene: TRBV20-1; CDR3 DNA: TGCAGTGCTAGAGACAGGGGTAATTCACCCCTCCACTTT; CDR3 protein: CSARDRGNSPLHF
clone size: few; D gene: NA; J gene: TRBJ2-7; V gene: TRBV14; CDR3 DNA: TGTGCCAGCAGCCCTTATAGTTACAGGGTCTACGAGCAGTACTTC; CDR3 protein: CASSPYSYRVYEQYF
clone size: NA; D gene: NA; J gene: TRBJ1-1; V gene: TRBV20-1; CDR3 DNA: TGCAGTGCACCTTCGTGGGTTCTCACTGAAGCTTTCTTT; CDR3 protein: CSAPSWVLTEAFF
clone size: NA; D gene: NA; J gene: TRBJ1-1; V gene: TRBV7-8; CDR3 DNA: TGTGCCAGCAGCTTAGTCCGGGGGCGCAATGAAGCTTTCTTT; CDR3 protein: CASSLVRGRNEAFF
clone size: many; D gene: NA; J gene: TRBJ2-2; V gene: TRBV7-2; CDR3 DNA: TGTGCCAGCAGCTTAGCCGGGCGGGGAGCAGGGGAGCTGTTTTTT; CDR3 protein: CASSLAGRGAGELFF